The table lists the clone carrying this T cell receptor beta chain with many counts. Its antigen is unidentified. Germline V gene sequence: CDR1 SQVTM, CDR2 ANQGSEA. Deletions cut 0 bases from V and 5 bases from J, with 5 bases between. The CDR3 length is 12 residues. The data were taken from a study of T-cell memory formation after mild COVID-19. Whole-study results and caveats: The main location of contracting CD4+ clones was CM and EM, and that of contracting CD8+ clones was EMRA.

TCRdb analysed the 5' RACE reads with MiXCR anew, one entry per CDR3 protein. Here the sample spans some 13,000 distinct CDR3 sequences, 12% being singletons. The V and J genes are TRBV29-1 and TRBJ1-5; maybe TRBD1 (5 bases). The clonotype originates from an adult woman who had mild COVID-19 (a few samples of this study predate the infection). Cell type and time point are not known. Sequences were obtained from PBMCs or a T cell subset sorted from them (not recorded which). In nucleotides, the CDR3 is TGCAGCGTTGAAGAGGGGGATCAGCCCCAGCATTTT. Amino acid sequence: CSVEEGDQPQHF.